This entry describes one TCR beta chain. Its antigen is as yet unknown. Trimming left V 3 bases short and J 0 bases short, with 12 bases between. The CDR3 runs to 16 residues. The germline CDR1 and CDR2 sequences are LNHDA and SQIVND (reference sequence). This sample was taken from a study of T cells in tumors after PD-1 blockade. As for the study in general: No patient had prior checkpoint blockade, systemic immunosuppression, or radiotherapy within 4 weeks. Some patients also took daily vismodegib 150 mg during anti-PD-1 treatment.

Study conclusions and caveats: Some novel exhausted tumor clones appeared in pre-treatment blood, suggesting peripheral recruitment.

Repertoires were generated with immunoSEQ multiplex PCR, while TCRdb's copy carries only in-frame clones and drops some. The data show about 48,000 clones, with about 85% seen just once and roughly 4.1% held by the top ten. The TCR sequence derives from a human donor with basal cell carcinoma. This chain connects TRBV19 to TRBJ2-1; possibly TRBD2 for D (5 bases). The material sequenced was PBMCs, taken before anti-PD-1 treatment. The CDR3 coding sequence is TGTGCCAGTAGTATCATTCCGGGGATCTCCTACAATGAGCAGTTCTTC. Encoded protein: CASSIIPGISYNEQFF.